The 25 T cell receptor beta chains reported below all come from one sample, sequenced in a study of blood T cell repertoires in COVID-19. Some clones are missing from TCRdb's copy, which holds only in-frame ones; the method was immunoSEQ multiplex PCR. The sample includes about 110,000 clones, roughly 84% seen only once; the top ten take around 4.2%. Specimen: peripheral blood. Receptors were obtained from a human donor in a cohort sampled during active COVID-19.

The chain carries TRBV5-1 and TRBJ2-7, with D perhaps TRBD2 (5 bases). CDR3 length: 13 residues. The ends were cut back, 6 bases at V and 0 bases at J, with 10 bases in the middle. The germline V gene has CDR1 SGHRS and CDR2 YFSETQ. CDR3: CASKDLSSYEQYF. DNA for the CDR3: TGCGCCAGCAAGGACTTAAGCTCCTACGAGCAGTACTTC.

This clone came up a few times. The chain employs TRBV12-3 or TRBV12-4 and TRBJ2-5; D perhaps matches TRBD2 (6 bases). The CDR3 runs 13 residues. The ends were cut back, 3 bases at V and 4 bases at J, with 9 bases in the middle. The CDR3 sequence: CASSFKGGETQYF. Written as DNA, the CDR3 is TGTGCCAGCAGTTTCAAGGGAGGAGAGACCCAGTACTTC.

The chain's CDR3 is CAISEPGQGGGTQYF. CDR3 in DNA: TGTGCCATCAGTGAGCCGGGACAGGGGGGTGGCACGCAGTATTTT. V and J are TRBV10-3 and TRBJ2-3, with 11 bases lining up with TRBD1. The trim removed 2 bases at V and 9 bases at J, leaving 7 bases unmatched. The CDR3 length is 15 residues. Germline values: CDR1 ENHRY, CDR2 SYGVKD.

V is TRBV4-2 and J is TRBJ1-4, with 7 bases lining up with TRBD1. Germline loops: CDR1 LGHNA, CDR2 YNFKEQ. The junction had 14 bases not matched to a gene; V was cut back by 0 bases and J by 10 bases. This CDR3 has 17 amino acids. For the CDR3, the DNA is TGTGCCAGCAGCCAAGAGTTGCTTAGGGGGCGCGAGGGAAAACTGTTTTTT. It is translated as CASSQELLRGREGKLFF.

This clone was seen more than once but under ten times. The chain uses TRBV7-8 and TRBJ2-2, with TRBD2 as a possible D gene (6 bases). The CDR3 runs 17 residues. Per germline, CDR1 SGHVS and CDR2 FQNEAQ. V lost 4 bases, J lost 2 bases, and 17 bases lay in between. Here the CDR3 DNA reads TGTGCCAGCAGCTCTGCAGGGACTCGATATAACACCGGGGAGCTGTTTTTT. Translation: CASSSAGTRYNTGELFF. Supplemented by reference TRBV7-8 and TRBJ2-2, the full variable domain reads GAGVSQSPRYKVAKRGQDVALRCDPISGHVSLFWYQQALGQGPEFLTYFQNEAQLDKSGLPSDRFFAERPEGSVSTLKIQRTQQEDSAVYLCASSSAGTRYNTGELFFGEGSRLTVL.

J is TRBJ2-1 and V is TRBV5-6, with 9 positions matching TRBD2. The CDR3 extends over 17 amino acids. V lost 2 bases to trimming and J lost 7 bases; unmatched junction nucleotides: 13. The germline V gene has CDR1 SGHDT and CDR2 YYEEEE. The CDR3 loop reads CASSFPSGTAGGNEQFF. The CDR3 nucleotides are TGTGCCAGCAGCTTCCCCAGCGGGACCGCGGGGGGGAATGAGCAGTTCTTC.

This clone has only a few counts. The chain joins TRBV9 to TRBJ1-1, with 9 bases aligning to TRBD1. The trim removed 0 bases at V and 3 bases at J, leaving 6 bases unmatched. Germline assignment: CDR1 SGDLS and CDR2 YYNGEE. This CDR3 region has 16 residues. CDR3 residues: CASSVVGGQGYTEAFF. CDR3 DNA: TGTGCCAGCAGCGTAGTAGGGGGACAGGGTTACACTGAAGCTTTCTTT.

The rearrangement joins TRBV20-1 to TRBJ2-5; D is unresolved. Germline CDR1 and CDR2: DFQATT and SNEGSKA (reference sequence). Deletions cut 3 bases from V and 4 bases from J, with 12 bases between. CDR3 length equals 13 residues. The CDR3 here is CSASPILLETQYF. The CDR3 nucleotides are TGCAGTGCTAGTCCCATACTACTAGAGACCCAGTACTTC.

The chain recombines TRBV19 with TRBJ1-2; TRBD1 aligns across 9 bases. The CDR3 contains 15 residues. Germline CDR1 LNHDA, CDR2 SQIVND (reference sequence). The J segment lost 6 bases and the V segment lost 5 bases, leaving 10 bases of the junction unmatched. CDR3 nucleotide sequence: TGTGCCAGTAGTTCAGATTTCCGGGACAGGGATGGCTACACCTTC. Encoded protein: CASSSDFRDRDGYTF. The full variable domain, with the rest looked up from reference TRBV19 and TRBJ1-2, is DGGITQSPKYLFRKEGQNVTLSCEQNLNHDAMYWYRQDPGQGLRLIYYSQIVNDFQKGDIAEGYSVSREKKESFPLTVTSAQKNPTAFYLCASSSDFRDRDGYTFGSGTRLTVV.

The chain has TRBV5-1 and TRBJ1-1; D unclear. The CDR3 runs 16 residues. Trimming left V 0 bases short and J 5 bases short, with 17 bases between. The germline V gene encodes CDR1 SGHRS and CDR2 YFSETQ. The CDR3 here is CASSLGPGSGWTEAFF. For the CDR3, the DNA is TGCGCCAGCAGCTTGGGTCCAGGCTCTGGGTGGACTGAAGCTTTCTTT.

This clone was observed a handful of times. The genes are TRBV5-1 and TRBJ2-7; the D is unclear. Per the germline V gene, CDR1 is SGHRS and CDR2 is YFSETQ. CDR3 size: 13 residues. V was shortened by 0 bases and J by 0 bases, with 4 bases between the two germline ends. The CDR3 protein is CASSLDNSYEQYF. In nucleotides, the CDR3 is TGCGCCAGCAGCTTGGACAACTCCTACGAGCAGTACTTC. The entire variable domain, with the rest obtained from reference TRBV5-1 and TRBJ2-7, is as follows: KAGVTQTPRYLIKTRGQQVTLSCSPISGHRSVSWYQQTPGQGLQFLFEYFSETQRNKGNFPGRFSGRQFSNSRSEMNVSTLELGDSALYLCASSLDNSYEQYFGPGTRLTVT.

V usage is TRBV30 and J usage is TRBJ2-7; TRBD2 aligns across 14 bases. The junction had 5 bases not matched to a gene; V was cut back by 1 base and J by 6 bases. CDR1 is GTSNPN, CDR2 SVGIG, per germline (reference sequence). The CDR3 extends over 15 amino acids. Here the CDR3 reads CAWSEGLAGVSEQYV. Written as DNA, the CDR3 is TGTGCCTGGAGTGAGGGACTAGCGGGAGTATCCGAGCAGTACGTC.

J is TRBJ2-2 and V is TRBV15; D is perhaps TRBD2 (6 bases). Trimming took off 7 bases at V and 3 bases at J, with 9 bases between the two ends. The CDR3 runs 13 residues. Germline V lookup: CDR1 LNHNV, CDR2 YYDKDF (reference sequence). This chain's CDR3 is CATMRGYTGELFF. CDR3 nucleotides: TGTGCCACCATGCGGGGATACACCGGGGAGCTGTTTTTT.

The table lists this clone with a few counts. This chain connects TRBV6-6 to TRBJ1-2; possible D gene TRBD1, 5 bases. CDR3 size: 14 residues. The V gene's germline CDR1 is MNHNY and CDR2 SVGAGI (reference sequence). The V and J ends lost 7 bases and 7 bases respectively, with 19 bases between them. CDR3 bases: TGTGCCAGCAAGCTCCCGAGCAGGGCCACTGGCTACACCTTC. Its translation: CASKLPSRATGYTF.

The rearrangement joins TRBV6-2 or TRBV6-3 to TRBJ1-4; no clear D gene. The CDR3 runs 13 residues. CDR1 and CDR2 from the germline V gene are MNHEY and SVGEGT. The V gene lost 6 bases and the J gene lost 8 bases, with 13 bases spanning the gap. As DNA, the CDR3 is TGTGCCAGCAGCAATGGACTTGACGAAAAACTGTTTTTT. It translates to CASSNGLDEKLFF.

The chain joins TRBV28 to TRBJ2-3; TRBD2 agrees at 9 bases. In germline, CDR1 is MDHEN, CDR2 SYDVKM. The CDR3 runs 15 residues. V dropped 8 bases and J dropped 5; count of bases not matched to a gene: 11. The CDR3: CASVGGGRAGDTQYF. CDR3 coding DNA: TGTGCCAGCGTGGGAGGCGGGAGGGCCGGAGATACGCAGTATTTT. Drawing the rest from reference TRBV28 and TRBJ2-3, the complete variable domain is DVKVTQSSRYLVKRTGEKVFLECVQDMDHENMFWYRQDPGLGLRLIYFSYDVKMKEKGDIPEGYSVSREKKERFSLILESASTNQTSMYLCASVGGGRAGDTQYFGPGTRLTVL.

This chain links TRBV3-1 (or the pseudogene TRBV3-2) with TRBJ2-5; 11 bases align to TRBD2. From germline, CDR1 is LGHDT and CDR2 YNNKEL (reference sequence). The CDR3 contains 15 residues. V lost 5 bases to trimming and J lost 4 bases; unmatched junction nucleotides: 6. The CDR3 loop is CASSFSGRAGETQYF. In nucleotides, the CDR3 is TGTGCCAGCAGCTTTAGCGGGAGGGCCGGAGAGACCCAGTACTTC.

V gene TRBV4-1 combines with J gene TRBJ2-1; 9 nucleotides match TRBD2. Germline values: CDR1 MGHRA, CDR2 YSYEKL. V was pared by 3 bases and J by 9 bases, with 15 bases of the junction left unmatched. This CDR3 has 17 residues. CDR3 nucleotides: TGCGCCAGCAGCCAGGCAGCTAGGGGACTAGCTTTTGGTGAGCAGTTCTTC. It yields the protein CASSQAARGLAFGEQFF.

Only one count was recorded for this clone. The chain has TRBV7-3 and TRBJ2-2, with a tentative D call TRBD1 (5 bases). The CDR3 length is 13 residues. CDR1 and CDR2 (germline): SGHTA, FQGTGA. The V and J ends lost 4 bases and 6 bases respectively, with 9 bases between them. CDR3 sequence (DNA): TGTGCCAGCAGCTCCCCGACAGCCGGGGAGCTGTTTTTT. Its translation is CASSSPTAGELFF. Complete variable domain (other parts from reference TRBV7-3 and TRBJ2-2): GAGVSQTPSNKVTEKGKYVELRCDPISGHTALYWYRQSLGQGPEFLIYFQGTGAADDSGLPNDRFFAVRPEGSVSTLKIQRTERGDSAVYLCASSSPTAGELFFGEGSRLTVL.

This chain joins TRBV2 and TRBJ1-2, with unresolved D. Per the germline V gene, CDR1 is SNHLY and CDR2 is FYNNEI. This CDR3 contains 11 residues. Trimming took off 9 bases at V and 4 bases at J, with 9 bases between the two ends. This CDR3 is CASAGLYGYTF. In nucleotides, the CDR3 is TGTGCCAGTGCCGGACTCTATGGCTACACCTTC. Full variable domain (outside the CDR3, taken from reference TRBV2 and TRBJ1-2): EPEVTQTPSHQVTQMGQEVILRCVPISNHLYFYWYRQILGQKVEFLVSFYNNEISEKSEIFDDQFSVERPDGSNFTLKIRSTKLEDSAMYFCASAGLYGYTFGSGTRLTVV.

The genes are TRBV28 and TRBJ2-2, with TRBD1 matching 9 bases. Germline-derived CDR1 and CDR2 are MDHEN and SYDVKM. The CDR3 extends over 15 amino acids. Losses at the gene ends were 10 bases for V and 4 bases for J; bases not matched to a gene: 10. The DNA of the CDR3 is TGTGCCACCAAACAGGGGGCGTTCTCCACCGGGGAGCTGTTTTTT. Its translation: CATKQGAFSTGELFF.

The CDR3, as DNA: TGTGCCAGCAGCTTAGGCGGGCCGCGGGGGTCAGATACGCAGTATTTT. It translates to CASSLGGPRGSDTQYF. The gene calls are TRBV7-2 and TRBJ2-3; 7 nucleotides line up with TRBD2. Germline loops: CDR1 SGHTA, CDR2 FQGNSA. The ends lost 1 base at V and 4 bases at J; junction bases unmatched: 8. CDR3 length: 16 residues.

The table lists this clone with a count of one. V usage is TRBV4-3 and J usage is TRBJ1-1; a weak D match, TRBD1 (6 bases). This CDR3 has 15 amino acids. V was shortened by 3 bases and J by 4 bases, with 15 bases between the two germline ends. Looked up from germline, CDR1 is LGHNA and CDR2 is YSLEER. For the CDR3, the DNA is TGCGCCAGCAGCCATCCCCTTCAGGGGCTCACTGAAGCTTTCTTT. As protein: CASSHPLQGLTEAFF.

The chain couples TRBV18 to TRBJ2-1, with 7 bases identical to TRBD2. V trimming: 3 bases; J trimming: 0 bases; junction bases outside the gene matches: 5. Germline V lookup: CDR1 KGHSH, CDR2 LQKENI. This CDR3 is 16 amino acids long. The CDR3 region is CASSPGRGSSYNEQFF. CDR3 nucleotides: TGTGCCAGCTCACCGGGGCGGGGGAGCTCCTACAATGAGCAGTTCTTC.

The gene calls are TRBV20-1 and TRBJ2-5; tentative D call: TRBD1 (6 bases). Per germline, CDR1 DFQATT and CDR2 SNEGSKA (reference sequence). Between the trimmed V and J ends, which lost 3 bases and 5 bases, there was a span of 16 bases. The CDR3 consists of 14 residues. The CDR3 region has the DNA TGCAGTGCTAGTATATACAGGGTATTGGAGACCCAGTACTTC. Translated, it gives CSASIYRVLETQYF.